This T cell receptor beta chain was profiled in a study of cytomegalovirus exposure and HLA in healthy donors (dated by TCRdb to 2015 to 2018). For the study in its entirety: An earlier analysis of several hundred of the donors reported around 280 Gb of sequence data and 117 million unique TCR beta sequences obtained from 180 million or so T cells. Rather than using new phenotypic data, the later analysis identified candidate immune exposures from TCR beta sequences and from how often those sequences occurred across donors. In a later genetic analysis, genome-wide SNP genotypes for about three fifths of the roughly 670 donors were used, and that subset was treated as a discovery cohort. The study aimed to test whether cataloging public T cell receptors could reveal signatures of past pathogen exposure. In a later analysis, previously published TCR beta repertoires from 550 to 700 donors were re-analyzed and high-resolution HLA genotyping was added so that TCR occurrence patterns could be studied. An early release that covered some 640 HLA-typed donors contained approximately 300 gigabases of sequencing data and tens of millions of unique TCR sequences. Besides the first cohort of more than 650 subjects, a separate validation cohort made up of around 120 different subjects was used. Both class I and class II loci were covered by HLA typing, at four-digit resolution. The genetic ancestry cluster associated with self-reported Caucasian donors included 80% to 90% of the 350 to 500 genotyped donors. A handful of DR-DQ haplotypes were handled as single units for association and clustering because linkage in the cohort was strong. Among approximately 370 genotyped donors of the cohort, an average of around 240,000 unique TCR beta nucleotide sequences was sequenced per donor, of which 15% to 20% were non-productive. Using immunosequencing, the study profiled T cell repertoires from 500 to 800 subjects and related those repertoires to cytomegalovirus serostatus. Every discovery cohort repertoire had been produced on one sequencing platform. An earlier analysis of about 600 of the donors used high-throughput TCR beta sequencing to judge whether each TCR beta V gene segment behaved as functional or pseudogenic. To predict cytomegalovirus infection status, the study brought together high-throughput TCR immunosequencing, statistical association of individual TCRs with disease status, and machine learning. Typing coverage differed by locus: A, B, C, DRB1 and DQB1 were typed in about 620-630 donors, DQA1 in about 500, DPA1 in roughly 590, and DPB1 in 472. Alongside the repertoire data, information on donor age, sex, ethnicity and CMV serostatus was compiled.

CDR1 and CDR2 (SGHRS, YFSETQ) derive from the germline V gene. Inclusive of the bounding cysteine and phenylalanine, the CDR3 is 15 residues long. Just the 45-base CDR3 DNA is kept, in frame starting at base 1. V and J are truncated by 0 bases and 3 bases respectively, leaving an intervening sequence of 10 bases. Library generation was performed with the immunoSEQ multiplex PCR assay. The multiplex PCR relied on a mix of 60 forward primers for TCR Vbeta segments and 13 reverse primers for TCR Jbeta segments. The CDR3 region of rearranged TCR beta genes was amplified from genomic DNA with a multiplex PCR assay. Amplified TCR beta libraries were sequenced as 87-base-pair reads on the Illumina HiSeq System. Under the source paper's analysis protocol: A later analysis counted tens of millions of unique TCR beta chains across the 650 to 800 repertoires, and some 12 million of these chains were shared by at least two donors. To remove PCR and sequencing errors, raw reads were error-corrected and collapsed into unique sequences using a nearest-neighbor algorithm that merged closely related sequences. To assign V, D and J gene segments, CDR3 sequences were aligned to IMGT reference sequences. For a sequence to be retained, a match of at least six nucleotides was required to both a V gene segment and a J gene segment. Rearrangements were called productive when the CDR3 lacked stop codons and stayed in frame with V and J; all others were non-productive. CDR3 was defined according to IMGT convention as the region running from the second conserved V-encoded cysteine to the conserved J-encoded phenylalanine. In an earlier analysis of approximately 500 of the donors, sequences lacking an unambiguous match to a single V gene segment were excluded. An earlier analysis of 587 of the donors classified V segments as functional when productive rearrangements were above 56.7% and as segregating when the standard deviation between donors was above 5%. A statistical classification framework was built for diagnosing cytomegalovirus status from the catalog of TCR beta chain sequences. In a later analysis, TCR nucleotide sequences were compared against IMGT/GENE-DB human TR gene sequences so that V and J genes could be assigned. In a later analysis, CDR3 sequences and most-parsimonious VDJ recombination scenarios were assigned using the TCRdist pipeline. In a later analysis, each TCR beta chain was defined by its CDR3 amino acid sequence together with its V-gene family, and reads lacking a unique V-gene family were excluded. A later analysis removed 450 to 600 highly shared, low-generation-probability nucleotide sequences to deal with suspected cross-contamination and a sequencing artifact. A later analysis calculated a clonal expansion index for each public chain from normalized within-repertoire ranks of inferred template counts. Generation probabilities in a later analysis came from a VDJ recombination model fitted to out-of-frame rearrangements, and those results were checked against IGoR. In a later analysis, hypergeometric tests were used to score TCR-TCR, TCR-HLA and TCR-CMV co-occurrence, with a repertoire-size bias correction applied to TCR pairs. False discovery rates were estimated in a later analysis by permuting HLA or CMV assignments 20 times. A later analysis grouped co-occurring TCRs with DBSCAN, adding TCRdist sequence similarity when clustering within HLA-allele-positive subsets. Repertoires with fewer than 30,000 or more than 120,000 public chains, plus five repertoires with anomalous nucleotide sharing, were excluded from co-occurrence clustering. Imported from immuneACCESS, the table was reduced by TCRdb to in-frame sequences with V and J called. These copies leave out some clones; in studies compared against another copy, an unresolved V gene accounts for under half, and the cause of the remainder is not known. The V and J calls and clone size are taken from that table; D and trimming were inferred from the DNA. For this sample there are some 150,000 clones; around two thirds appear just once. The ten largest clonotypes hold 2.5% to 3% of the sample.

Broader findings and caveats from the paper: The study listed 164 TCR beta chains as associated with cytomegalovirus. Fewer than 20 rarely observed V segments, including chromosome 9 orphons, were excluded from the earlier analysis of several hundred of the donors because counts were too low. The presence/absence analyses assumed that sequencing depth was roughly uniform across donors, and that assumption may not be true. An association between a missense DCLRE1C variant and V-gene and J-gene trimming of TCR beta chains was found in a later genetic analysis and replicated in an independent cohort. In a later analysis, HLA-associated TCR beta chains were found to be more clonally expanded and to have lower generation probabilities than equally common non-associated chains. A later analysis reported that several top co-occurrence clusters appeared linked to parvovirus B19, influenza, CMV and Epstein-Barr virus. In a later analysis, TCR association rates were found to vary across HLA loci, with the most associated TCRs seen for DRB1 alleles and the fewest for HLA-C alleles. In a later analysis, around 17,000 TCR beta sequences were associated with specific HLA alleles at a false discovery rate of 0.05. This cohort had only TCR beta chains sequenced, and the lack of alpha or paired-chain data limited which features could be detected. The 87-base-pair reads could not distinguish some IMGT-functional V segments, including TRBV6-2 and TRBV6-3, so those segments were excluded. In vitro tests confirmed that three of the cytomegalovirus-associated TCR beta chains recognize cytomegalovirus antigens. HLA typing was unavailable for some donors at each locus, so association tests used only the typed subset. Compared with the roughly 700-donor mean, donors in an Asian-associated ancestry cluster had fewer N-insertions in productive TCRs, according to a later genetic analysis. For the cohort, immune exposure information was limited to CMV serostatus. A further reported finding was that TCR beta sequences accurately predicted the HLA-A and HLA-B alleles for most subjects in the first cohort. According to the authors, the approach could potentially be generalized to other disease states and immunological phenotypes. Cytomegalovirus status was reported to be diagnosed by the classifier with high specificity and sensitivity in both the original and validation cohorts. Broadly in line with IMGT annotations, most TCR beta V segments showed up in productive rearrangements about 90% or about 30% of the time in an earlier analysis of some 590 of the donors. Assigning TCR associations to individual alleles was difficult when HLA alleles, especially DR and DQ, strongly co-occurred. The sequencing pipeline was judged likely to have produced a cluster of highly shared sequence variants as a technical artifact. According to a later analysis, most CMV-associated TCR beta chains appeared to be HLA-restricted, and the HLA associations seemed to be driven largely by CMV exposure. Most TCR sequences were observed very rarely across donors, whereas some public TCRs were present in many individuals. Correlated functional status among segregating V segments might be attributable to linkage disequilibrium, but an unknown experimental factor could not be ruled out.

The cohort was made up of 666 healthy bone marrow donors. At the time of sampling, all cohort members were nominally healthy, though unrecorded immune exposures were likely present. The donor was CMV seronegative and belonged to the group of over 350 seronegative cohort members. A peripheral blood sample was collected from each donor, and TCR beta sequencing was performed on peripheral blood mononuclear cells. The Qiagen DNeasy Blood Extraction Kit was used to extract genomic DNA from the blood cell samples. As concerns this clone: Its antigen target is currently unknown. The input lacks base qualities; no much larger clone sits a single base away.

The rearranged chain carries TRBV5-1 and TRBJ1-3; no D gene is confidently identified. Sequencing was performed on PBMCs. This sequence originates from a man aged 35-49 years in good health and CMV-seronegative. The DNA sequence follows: TGCGCCAGCAGCTTGGGTTCGGGGTTTGGAAACACCATATATTTT. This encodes CASSLGSGFGNTIYF.